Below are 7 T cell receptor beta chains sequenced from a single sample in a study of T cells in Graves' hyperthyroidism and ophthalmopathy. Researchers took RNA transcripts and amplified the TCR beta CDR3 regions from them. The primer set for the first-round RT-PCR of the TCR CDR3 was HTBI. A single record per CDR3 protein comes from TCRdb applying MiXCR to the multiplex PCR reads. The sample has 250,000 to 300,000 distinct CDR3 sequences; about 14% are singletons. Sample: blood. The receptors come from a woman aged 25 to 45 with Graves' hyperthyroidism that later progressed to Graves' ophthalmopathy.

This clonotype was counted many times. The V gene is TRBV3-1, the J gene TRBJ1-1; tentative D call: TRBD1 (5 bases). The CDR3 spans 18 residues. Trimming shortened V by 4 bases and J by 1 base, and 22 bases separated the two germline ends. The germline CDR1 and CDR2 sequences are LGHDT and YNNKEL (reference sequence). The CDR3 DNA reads TGTGCCAGCAGCCTTGCGGGGCCAGCCACCCAAAGGAACACTGAAGCTTTCTTT. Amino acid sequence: CASSLAGPATQRNTEAFF.

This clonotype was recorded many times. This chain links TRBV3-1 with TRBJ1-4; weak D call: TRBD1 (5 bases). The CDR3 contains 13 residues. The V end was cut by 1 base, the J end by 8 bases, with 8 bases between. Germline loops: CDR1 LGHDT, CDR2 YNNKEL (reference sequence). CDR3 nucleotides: TGTGCCAGCAGCCAAGCGGGGGAGGAAAAACTGTTTTTT. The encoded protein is CASSQAGEEKLFF.

CDR3 sequence (DNA): TGCAGCGTTACAGGGGTAGGAGAGACCCAGTACTTC. Its protein is CSVTGVGETQYF. The genes are TRBV29-1 and TRBJ2-5; 7 nucleotides agree with TRBD1. Losses at the gene ends were 5 bases for V and 4 bases for J; bases not matched to a gene: 4. Germline CDR1 SQVTM, CDR2 ANQGSEA. This CDR3 has 12 amino acids.

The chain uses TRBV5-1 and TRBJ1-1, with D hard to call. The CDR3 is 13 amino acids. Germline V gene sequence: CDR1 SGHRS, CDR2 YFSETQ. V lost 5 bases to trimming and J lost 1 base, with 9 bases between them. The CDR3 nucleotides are TGCGCCAGCAGGACCACAGCGAACACTGAAGCTTTCTTT. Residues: CASRTTANTEAFF.

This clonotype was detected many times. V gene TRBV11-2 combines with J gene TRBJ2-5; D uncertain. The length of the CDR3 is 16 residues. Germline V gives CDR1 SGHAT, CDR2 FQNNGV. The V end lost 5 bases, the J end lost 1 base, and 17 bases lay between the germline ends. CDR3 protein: CASSPITGQVQETQYF. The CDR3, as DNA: TGTGCCAGCAGCCCAATCACTGGCCAGGTCCAAGAGACCCAGTACTTC.

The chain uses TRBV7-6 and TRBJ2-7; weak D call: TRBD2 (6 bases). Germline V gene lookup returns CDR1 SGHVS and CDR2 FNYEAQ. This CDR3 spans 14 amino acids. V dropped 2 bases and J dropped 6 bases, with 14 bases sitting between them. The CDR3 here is CASSLNRDSREQYF. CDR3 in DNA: TGTGCCAGCAGCTTAAATAGGGACTCTCGCGAGCAGTACTTC.

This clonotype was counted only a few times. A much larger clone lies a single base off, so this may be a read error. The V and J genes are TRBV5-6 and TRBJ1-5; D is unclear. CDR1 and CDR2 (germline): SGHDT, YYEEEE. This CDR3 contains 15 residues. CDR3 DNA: TGTGCCAGCAGCTTGGGACTGGGCGGCAATCAGTCCCAGCATTTT. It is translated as CASSLGLGGNQSQHF.